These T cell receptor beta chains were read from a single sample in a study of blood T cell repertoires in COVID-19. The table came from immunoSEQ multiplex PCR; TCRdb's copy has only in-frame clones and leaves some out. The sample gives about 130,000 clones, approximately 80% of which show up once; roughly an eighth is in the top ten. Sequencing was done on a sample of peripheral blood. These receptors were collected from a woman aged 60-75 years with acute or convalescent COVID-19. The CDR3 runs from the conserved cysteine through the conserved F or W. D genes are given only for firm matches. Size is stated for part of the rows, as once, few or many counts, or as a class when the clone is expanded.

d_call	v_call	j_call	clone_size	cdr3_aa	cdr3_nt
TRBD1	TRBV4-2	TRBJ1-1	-	CASSQEPGWTGITEAFF	TGTGCCAGCAGCCAAGAACCCGGTTGGACAGGCATCACTGAAGCTTTCTTT
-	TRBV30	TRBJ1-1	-	CAWSPSKTGNTEAFF	TGTGCCTGGTCACCCTCCAAGACAGGGAACACTGAAGCTTTCTTT
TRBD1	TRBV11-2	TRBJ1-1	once	CASSLAELIQGGLAFF	TGTGCCAGCAGCTTAGCCGAATTAATACAGGGGGGATTGGCTTTCTTT
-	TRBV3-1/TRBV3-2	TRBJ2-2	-	CASSQFSGGNTGELFF	TGTGCCAGCAGCCAATTCTCCGGGGGAAACACCGGGGAGCTGTTTTTT
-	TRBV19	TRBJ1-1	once	CASSIGQGVNTEAFF	TGTGCCAGTAGTATTGGGCAGGGTGTGAACACTGAAGCTTTCTTT
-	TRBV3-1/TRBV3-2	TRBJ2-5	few	CASSPFLGSQETQYF	TGTGCCAGCAGCCCTTTTTTGGGCTCCCAAGAGACCCAGTACTTC
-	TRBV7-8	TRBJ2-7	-	CASSLDQTGPYEQYF	TGTGCCAGCAGCTTAGATCAGACAGGACCCTACGAGCAGTACTTC
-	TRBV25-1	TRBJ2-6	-	CASSGPDSLGANVLTF	TGTGCCAGCAGTGGACCCGACAGTCTTGGGGCCAACGTCCTGACTTTC
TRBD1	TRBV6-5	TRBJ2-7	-	CAGPKGQGCEQYF	TGTGCCGGGCCCAAGGGACAGGGGTGCGAGCAGTACTTC
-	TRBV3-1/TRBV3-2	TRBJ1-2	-	CASSQDWAGLYGYTF	TGTGCCAGCAGCCAGGACTGGGCGGGACTCTATGGCTACACCTTC
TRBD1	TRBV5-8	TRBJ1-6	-	CASSLVGQGIQSLHF	TGTGCCAGCAGCTTGGTGGGACAGGGTATTCAGTCCCTCCACTTT
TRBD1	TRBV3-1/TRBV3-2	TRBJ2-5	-	CASSPGTGIAAQYF	TGTGCCAGCAGCCCAGGGACAGGGATTGCGGCCCAGTACTTC
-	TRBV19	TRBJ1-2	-	CASSIGGAYYGYTF	TGTGCCAGTAGTATAGGTGGGGCTTACTATGGCTACACCTTC
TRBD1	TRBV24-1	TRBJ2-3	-	CATSDLVTGGTDTQYF	TGTGCCACCAGTGATTTAGTGACAGGGGGCACAGATACGCAGTATTTT
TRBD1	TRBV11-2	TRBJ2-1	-	CASGLQGVVGNEQFF	TGTGCCAGCGGGTTACAGGGGGTTGTAGGGAATGAGCAGTTCTTC
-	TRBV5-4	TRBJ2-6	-	CASSLGGDGANVLTF	TGTGCCAGCAGCTTGGGGGGAGATGGGGCCAACGTCCTGACTTTC
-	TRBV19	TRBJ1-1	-	CASSLRDQGLVPSNTEAFF	TGTGCCAGTAGTCTTCGGGACCAGGGACTTGTACCATCGAATACTGAAGCTTTCTTT
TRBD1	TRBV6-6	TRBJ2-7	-	CAAASGQGTYEQYF	TGTGCCGCGGCCTCGGGACAGGGCACCTACGAGCAGTACTTC
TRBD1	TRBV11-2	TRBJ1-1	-	CASIHGTGIEAFF	TGTGCCAGCATCCATGGGACAGGGATTGAAGCTTTCTTT
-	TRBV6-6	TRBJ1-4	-	CASSVTSGELFF	TGTGCCTCCAGTGTAACATCAGGGGAACTGTTTTTT
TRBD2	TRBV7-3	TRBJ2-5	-	CASSLNAGGRETQYF	TGTGCCAGCAGCTTAAATGCGGGGGGGAGAGAGACCCAGTACTTC
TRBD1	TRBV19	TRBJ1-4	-	CASKSQGAQNEKLFF	TGTGCCAGTAAAAGTCAGGGGGCCCAGAATGAAAAACTGTTTTTT
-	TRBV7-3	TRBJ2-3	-	CASSLGSGRDTQYF	TGTGCCAGCAGCTTAGGGAGCGGCAGGGATACGCAGTATTTT
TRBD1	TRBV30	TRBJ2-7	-	CAWSGGTGSYEQYF	TGTGCCTGGAGTGGCGGGACAGGGTCCTACGAGCAGTACTTC
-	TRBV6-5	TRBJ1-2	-	CASSFEGGESYGYTF	TGTGCCAGCAGTTTCGAGGGAGGGGAGTCCTATGGCTACACCTTC
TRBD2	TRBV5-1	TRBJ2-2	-	CASSSPGLAGTGELFF	TGCGCCAGCAGTAGTCCGGGACTAGCTGGCACCGGGGAGCTGTTTTTT
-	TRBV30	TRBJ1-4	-	CACGGATNEKLFF	TGTGCCTGTGGAGGAGCAACTAATGAAAAACTGTTTTTT
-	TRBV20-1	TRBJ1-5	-	CSASVQNQPQHF	TGCAGTGCTAGTGTCCAGAATCAGCCCCAGCATTTT
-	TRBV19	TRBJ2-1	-	CASSRGGGTTYNEQFF	TGTGCCAGTAGTAGGGGCGGCGGAACAACCTACAATGAGCAGTTCTTC
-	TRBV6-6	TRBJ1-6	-	CASRTGTELGSPLHF	TGTGCCAGCAGGACAGGAACGGAACTGGGTTCACCCCTCCACTTT
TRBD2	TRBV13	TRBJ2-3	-	CASSESRGGTDTQYF	TGTGCCAGCAGCGAGTCTCGGGGGGGTACAGATACGCAGTATTTT
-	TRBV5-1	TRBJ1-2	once	CASSSQGLLGYTF	TGCGCCAGCAGTTCCCAGGGGCTTCTGGGCTACACCTTC
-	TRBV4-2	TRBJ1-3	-	CASSPGTSTGNTIYF	TGTGCCAGCAGCCCAGGGACAAGTACTGGAAACACCATATATTTT
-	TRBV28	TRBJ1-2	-	CASSLDGANYGYTF	TGTGCCAGCAGTCTCGACGGAGCTAACTATGGCTACACCTTC
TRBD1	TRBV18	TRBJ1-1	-	CASSLDRDTEAFF	TGTGCCAGCTCACTGGACAGGGACACTGAAGCTTTCTTT